This T cell receptor (beta chain) was identified during a study of CD8 T cells in ankylosing spondylitis. Study findings and constraints: In peripheral blood, disease-linked CD8+ clones occurred at relatively low frequencies. Characteristic, it appeared, of ankylosing spondylitis blood was a TCR beta motif of 7 or 8 highly homologous variants. Earlier work had already found some motif variants in reactive arthritis synovial fluid and blood. It was reported that disease-linked clones were significantly enriched in matched ankylosing spondylitis synovial fluid.

Trimming removed 4 bases from V and 3 bases from J, with 18 bases in between. The CDR3 has 17 amino acids. CDR1 is LGHNA and CDR2 is YSLEER in the germline V gene. Libraries of TCR beta came from quantitative 5'-RACE with molecular barcodes. TCRdb ran MiXCR on the 5' RACE reads and lists one entry per CDR3 protein. The data contain 700,000 to 850,000 distinct CDR3 sequences, 12% of them singletons. This clonotype was picked up a small number of times. Its specificity is unknown. The sample comprised blood, either unsorted or a sorted T cell fraction (not recorded which). The chain couples TRBV4-3 to TRBJ1-4; D not resolved. This sequence was found in a male donor with ankylosing spondylitis. The CDR3 bases are TGCGCCAGCAGCCCCCGGGCCTCGGGGAGAGCTAATGAAAAACTGTTTTTT. Encoded protein: CASSPRASGRANEKLFF.